This passage covers 13 T cell receptor beta chains from one sample sequenced in a study of chemoradiotherapy in HPV16-positive cancers. TCRdb's copy holds only in-frame clones and misses some; the assay was immunoSEQ multiplex PCR. Of just under 8,000 clones in the sample, 55% to 75% were seen once. This material was obtained from a patient who underwent chemoradiotherapy. Every receptor here comes from a human donor with HPV-associated anogenital cancer.

This clone has just a few counts. The rearrangement joins TRBV6-4 to TRBJ2-1; 11 bases fit TRBD1. V trimming: 3 bases; J trimming: 4 bases; junction bases outside the gene matches: 2. The CDR3 has 15 residues. CDR1 and CDR2 from the germline V gene are MRHNA and SNTAGT. CDR3 DNA: TGTGCCAGCAGTGAGGGACAGGGGGGTTACAATGAGCAGTTCTTC. It yields the protein CASSEGQGGYNEQFF.

V is TRBV15 and J is TRBJ1-3; no firm D call. This CDR3 is built from 13 residues. Trimming left V 5 bases short and J 0 bases short, with 5 bases between. Germline values: CDR1 LNHNV, CDR2 YYDKDF (reference sequence). The CDR3 region has the DNA TGTGCCACCAGCGAGAGCTCTGGAAACACCATATATTTT. The encoded protein is CATSESSGNTIYF.

The rearrangement uses TRBV6-1 and TRBJ1-2, with a weak D call TRBD1 (5 bases). The CDR3 covers 13 residues. In germline, CDR1 is MNHNS, CDR2 SASEGT. V lost 8 bases to trimming and J lost 4 bases, with 14 bases between them. The CDR3 reads CASSWGVGYGYTF. CDR3 sequence (DNA): TGTGCCAGCTCCTGGGGGGTAGGCTATGGCTACACCTTC.

The genes are TRBV7-2 and TRBJ2-7, with 13 bases identical to TRBD2. From germline, CDR1 is SGHTA and CDR2 FQGNSA. The CDR3 spans 18 residues. After removal of 5 bases from V and 5 bases from J, the junction contained 15 bases not matched to a gene. DNA of the CDR3: TGTGCCAGCAGCACTCGGACTAGCGGGAGTTTGTGGTTACACGAGCAGTACTTC. Translated: CASSTRTSGSLWLHEQYF.

This sequence joins TRBV2 and TRBJ1-5; D gene ambiguous. CDR1 and CDR2 (germline): SNHLY, FYNNEI. The CDR3 consists of 14 residues. Trimming left V 5 bases short and J 1 base short, with 9 bases between. CDR3 sequence (DNA): TGTGCCAGCAGTCCGCTAACGAGCAATCAGCCCCAGCATTTT. Its protein product is CASSPLTSNQPQHF.

The J gene is TRBJ2-2, the V gene TRBV9, with D maybe TRBD2 (5 bases). Trimming shortened V by 0 bases and J by 0 bases, and 6 bases separated the two germline ends. CDR1 SGDLS and CDR2 YYNGEE come from the germline V gene. The CDR3 is 15 residues long. The CDR3 loop reads CASSVEGANTGELFF. DNA for the CDR3: TGTGCCAGCAGCGTAGAGGGAGCGAACACCGGGGAGCTGTTTTTT.

The chain couples TRBV7-9 to TRBJ1-2, with a tentative D call TRBD1 (6 bases). This CDR3 is built from 15 residues. Germline values: CDR1 SEHNR, CDR2 FQNEAQ (reference sequence). The ends were cut back, 0 bases at V and 8 bases at J, with 16 bases in the middle. The CDR3 DNA reads TGTGCCAGCAGCTTAGCCCTGACAGGAAAAAGCGGCTACACCTTC. Its translation: CASSLALTGKSGYTF.

This clone was seen a handful of times. In DNA form, the CDR3 reads TGTGCCAGCAGTTTATCCCGGCGGGGGGGGACCCCCTATGGCTACACCTTC. The encoded protein is CASSLSRRGGTPYGYTF. The V and J genes are TRBV27 and TRBJ1-2; a possible D gene is TRBD1 (5 bases). V was clipped by 0 bases and J by 4 bases, with 18 bases between them. CDR1 is MNHEY and CDR2 is SMNVEV in the germline V gene (reference sequence). The CDR3 is 17 amino acids.

V is TRBV29-1 and J is TRBJ2-2; D might be TRBD1 (5 bases). The CDR3 contains 15 residues. V was cut by 0 bases and J by 4 bases, with 12 bases left in between. In germline, CDR1 is SQVTM, CDR2 ANQGSEA. The CDR3 region is CSVEEPGYFTGELFF. The CDR3 DNA sequence: TGCAGCGTTGAAGAACCAGGGTACTTCACCGGGGAGCTGTTTTTT.

This clone was seen a few times. This sequence joins TRBV5-1 and TRBJ1-2; D may be TRBD1 (5 bases). The CDR3 contains 13 residues. CDR1 is SGHRS, CDR2 YFSETQ, per germline. Trimming cost V 4 bases and J 8 bases, with 15 bases left between them. CDR3 DNA sequence: TGCGCCAGCAGCCCCAGGGAAATATCCGGCTACACCTTC. It encodes CASSPREISGYTF.

This chain links TRBV28 with TRBJ1-4; 9 nucleotides line up with TRBD1. After removal of 8 bases from V and 9 bases from J, the junction contained 7 bases not matched to a gene. The CDR3 totals 13 residues. Germline assignment: CDR1 MDHEN and CDR2 SYDVKM. The CDR3 is CASGDRAFQKLFF. In DNA form, the CDR3 reads TGTGCCAGCGGGGACAGGGCATTTCAAAAACTGTTTTTT.

V is TRBV19 and J is TRBJ1-1, with 7 bases lining up with TRBD1. CDR3 length equals 14 residues. Germline V gene sequence: CDR1 LNHDA, CDR2 SQIVND (reference sequence). V shed 8 bases, J shed 0 bases, and the junction held 6 bases outside the gene matches. CDR3 region: CASRKTGLNTEAFF. The CDR3, as DNA: TGTGCCAGTCGAAAGACAGGGTTGAACACTGAAGCTTTCTTT.

The sample holds a few counts of this clone. V is TRBV6-5 and J is TRBJ2-7, with D hard to call. The V gene lost 2 bases and the J gene lost 5 bases, with 10 bases spanning the gap. CDR1 MNHEY and CDR2 SVGAGI come from the germline V gene. The CDR3 contains 13 residues. CDR3 sequence (DNA): TGTGCCAGCAGTTACGCCCGAGATCACGAGCAGTACGTC. It yields the protein CASSYARDHEQYV.